The sample holds many counts of the clone carrying this T cell receptor (beta chain). The antigen remains undetermined. Study conclusions and caveats: Tumor Tregs overlapped most with tumor, then blood, naive CD4+ cells.

The CDR3 runs to 16 residues. The germline V gene encodes CDR1 MNHNY and CDR2 SVGAGI (reference sequence). The V gene end was trimmed by 5 bases and the J gene end by 7 bases; junction bases not matched to a gene: 15. After constant-region reverse-primer amplification, full-length variable regions underwent semi-nested PCR with Nested Universal Primer A. Via MiXCR, TCRdb re-called the 5' RACE reads, giving one row per CDR3 protein. This sample yields fewer than 80,000 distinct CDR3 sequences, of which approximately 22% are seen a single time; just under 3% belongs to the top ten. The V call is TRBV6-6, the J call TRBJ1-2; 8 positions match TRBD1. The sequenced sample consisted of memory CD4+ T cells sorted from a lymph node. Subset meaning: memory CD4+ T cells, CD4+CD45RO+CD25-. The clonotype originates from a female donor with breast cancer. This CDR3 reads CASSRPQGAQRAGYTF. As DNA, the CDR3 is TGTGCCAGCAGTCGACCTCAGGGGGCCCAGAGGGCTGGCTACACCTTC.